One sample yielded the 15 T cell receptor beta chains listed below, sequenced in a study of graft-versus-host responses after intestinal transplantation. No antigen has been assigned to these receptors. Sequencing was performed with immunoSEQ multiplex PCR; in TCRdb, only in-frame clones are kept and a portion is missing. The sample contains 90,000 to 120,000 clones, 87% of which appear only once. The sequences come from unstimulated CD4+ T cells sorted from spleen or lymph node cells, collected before transplant. The receptors come from a human donor who was the organ donor for an intestinal transplant.

This chain links TRBV18 with TRBJ2-2; possibly TRBD1 for D (6 bases). The germline gives CDR1 KGHSH, CDR2 LQKENI. The germline V and J ends were trimmed by 3 bases and 5 bases, with 7 bases remaining between them. The CDR3 runs 13 residues. The CDR3 DNA follows: TGTGCCAGCTCACCCGGACAGACCGGGGAGCTGTTTTTT. Protein: CASSPGQTGELFF.

CDR3 nucleotide sequence: TGTGCCAGCAGCTTACAGGCAGTCTCTGGAAACACCATATATTTT. This translates into CASSLQAVSGNTIYF. The genes are TRBV5-5 and TRBJ1-3; TRBD1 might be the D (5 bases). The germline V gene encodes CDR1 SGHKS and CDR2 YYEKEE (reference sequence). Trimming left V 2 bases short and J 0 bases short, with 9 bases between. CDR3 length: 15 residues.

In this sample, this clone turned up once. This sequence joins TRBV12-2 and TRBJ2-1; the listed D gene, TRBD2, was not tested against the DNA. TRBV12-2 is a pseudogene. This CDR3 has 17 amino acids. CDR3 coding DNA: TGTGCAAGTCGCTTAGCGACTAGCCCCTACTCCTACAATGAGCAGCTCTTC. Translation gives CASRLATSPYSYNEQLF.

This chain joins TRBV5-5 and TRBJ1-2, with 10 bases lining up with TRBD1. The J segment lost 8 bases and the V segment lost 1 base, leaving 5 bases of the junction unmatched. CDR1 is SGHKS, CDR2 YYEKEE, per germline (reference sequence). The CDR3 consists of 14 residues. In DNA, the CDR3 is TGTGCCAGCAGCTTGTTCGGGACAGGGGTAGGCTACACCTTC. Amino acids: CASSLFGTGVGYTF.

This chain uses TRBV11-2 with TRBJ2-2; possible D gene TRBD2, 5 bases. Germline values: CDR1 SGHAT, CDR2 FQNNGV. The CDR3 totals 15 residues. V dropped 1 base and J dropped 6 bases, with 12 bases sitting between them. The CDR3 loop is CASSLVWERSGELFF. Written as DNA, the CDR3 is TGTGCCAGCAGCTTAGTTTGGGAGAGATCCGGGGAGCTGTTTTTT.

J is TRBJ1-5 and V is TRBV4-2; D might be TRBD1 (5 bases). The ends were cut back, 4 bases at V and 4 bases at J, with 14 bases in the middle. The CDR3 is made up of 15 amino acids. The germline CDR1 and CDR2 sequences are LGHNA and YNFKEQ. The CDR3 nucleotides read TGTGCCAGCAGCCCCTTTCGGCAGGGAAATCAGCCCCAGCATTTT. It yields the protein CASSPFRQGNQPQHF.

J is TRBJ2-1 and V is TRBV9, with 14 bases lining up with TRBD2. Germline V gene lookup returns CDR1 SGDLS and CDR2 YYNGEE. There are 15 residues in the CDR3. The trim removed 2 bases at V and 9 bases at J, leaving 4 bases unmatched. The DNA of the CDR3 is TGTGCCAGCAGCGTGGGACTAGCGGGAGAATCTGAGCAGTTCTTC. Translated: CASSVGLAGESEQFF.

This sequence joins TRBV7-2 and TRBJ2-2; a possible D gene is TRBD1 (6 bases). The V gene's germline CDR1 is SGHTA and CDR2 FQGNSA. This CDR3 region has 16 residues. V was pared by 4 bases and J by 4 bases, with 16 bases between. The CDR3, as DNA: TGTGCCAGCAGCTCTAACCCCGGGACACTCACCGGGGAGCTGTTTTTT. This codes for CASSSNPGTLTGELFF.

The chain joins TRBV5-4 to TRBJ1-2; D is ambiguous. The CDR3 spans 13 residues. V was trimmed by 1 base and J by 6 bases, leaving 10 bases between them. Germline lookup yields CDR1 SGHNT and CDR2 YYREEE (reference sequence). CDR3 sequence: CASSLTRKDGYTF. CDR3 DNA sequence: TGTGCCAGCAGCTTGACACGGAAGGATGGCTACACCTTC.

The genes are TRBV4-2 and TRBJ2-3; possibly TRBD1 for D (6 bases). V was pared by 4 bases and J by 3 bases, with 17 bases between. CDR3 length equals 16 residues. In germline, CDR1 is LGHNA, CDR2 YNFKEQ. The DNA for the CDR3 is TGTGCCAGCAGCCGCAACAACAGGGTTGGGACAGATACGCAGTATTTT. Protein product: CASSRNNRVGTDTQYF.

The CDR3 loop is CASSLDRRRDEQFF. In DNA, the CDR3 is TGTGCCAGCAGCTTAGATAGGCGCCGGGATGAGCAGTTCTTC. The gene calls are TRBV11-2 and TRBJ2-1; D call uncertain. The germline V and J ends were trimmed by 0 bases and 8 bases, with 11 bases remaining between them. CDR1 is SGHAT and CDR2 is FQNNGV in the germline V gene. The CDR3 sequence is 14 residues long.

The V gene is TRBV15, the J gene TRBJ1-2, with D perhaps TRBD1 (6 bases). The V end lost 8 bases, the J end lost 4 bases, and 17 bases lay between the germline ends. This CDR3 is built from 14 residues. CDR1 is LNHNV and CDR2 is YYDKDF in the germline V gene (reference sequence). The CDR3 DNA reads TGTGCCACCTTGGGCGGGGAAGGGGGCTATGGCTACACCTTC. Translated, it gives CATLGGEGGYGYTF.

This clone was seen once. This rearrangement joins TRBV6-6 to TRBJ2-1, with D possibly matching TRBD1 (6 bases). Per germline, CDR1 MNHNY and CDR2 SVGAGI (reference sequence). The CDR3 is 15 residues long. Trimming left V 6 bases short and J 5 bases short, with 17 bases between. The DNA of the CDR3 is TGTGCCAGCAGCGAGGGGGTGGCATATAACAATGAGCAGTTCTTC. Encoded protein: CASSEGVAYNNEQFF.

CDR3: CASSLGDRVIRLAFF. CDR3 in DNA: TGTGCCAGCAGCTTGGGGGACAGGGTAATAAGGTTGGCTTTCTTT. V usage is TRBV7-2 and J usage is TRBJ1-1, with 9 positions matching TRBD1. The CDR3 spans 15 residues. From germline, CDR1 is SGHTA and CDR2 FQGNSA. Trimming took 3 bases from V and 11 from J; bases not matched to a gene: 13.

This clone appeared a single time. The chain is built from TRBV11-3 and TRBJ2-5; a weak D match, TRBD2 (5 bases). Judging by the DNA end, TRBJ2-7 fits better; the J call may be wrong. In germline, CDR1 is SGHNT, CDR2 YENEEA. This CDR3 has 13 amino acids. This CDR3 is CASSFLADYEQYF. The CDR3 DNA reads as TGTGCCAGCAGCTTCCTAGCAGATTACGAGCAGTACTTC.